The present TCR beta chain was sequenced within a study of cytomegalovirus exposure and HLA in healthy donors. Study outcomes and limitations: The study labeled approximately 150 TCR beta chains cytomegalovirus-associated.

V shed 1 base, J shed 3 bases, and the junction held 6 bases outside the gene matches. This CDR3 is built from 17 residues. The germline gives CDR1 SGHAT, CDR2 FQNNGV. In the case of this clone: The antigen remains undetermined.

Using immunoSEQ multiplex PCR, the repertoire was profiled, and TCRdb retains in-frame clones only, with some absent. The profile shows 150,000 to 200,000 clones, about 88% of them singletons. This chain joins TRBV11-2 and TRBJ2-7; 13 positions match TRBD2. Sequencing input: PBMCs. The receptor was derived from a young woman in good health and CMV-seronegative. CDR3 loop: CASSLGPGTSGIYEQYF. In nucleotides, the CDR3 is TGTGCCAGCAGCTTAGGGCCGGGGACTAGCGGGATCTACGAGCAGTACTTC.